Listed below are T cell receptor beta chains from one sample, sequenced in a study of T cells in Graves' hyperthyroidism and ophthalmopathy. TCRdb ran MiXCR on the multiplex PCR reads and lists one entry per CDR3 protein. The data contain hundreds of thousands of distinct CDR3 sequences, around 39% of them singletons. Material for sequencing was blood. The source is a man aged 18 to 35 with Graves' hyperthyroidism. The CDR3 runs from the conserved cysteine through the conserved F or W. D genes are given only for firm matches. Clone size is given for some rows only: seen once, a few or many times, or a class if the clone is expanded.

size: NA; J: TRBJ2-3; D: NA; length: 13; V: TRBV15; DNA: TGTGCCACCAGACCGGCAGGCACAGATACGCAGTATTTT; CDR3: CATRPAGTDTQYF
size: NA; J: TRBJ2-7; D: TRBD1; length: 15; V: TRBV7-9; DNA: TGTGCCAGCAGCCGACAGGGTGGGGGTTTGTACGAGCAGTACTTC; CDR3: CASSRQGGGLYEQYF
size: NA; J: TRBJ1-5; D: TRBD1; length: 15; V: TRBV2; DNA: TGTGCCAGCAGTTCCGGGACAGGGAATTTGCAGCCCCAGCATTTT; CDR3: CASSSGTGNLQPQHF
size: NA; J: TRBJ2-7; D: NA; length: 12; V: TRBV29-1; DNA: TGCAGCGTGGGGCCGGGCTCCTACGGGCAGTACTTC; CDR3: CSVGPGSYGQYF
size: few; J: TRBJ2-7; D: TRBD1; length: 15; V: TRBV7-9; DNA: TGTGCCAGCAGCATTGACAGGGGCTCCCACTACGAGCAGTACTTC; CDR3: CASSIDRGSHYEQYF
size: NA; J: TRBJ1-5; D: NA; length: 13; V: TRBV19; DNA: TGTGCCAGTAGTAAGGGGCCGGAACAGCCCCAGCATTTT; CDR3: CASSKGPEQPQHF
size: NA; J: TRBJ1-4; D: TRBD1; length: 16; V: TRBV5-5; DNA: TGTGCCAGCAGCCGGGGACAGGGCCACCTGAGGGAAAAACTGTTTTTT; CDR3: CASSRGQGHLREKLFF
size: NA; J: TRBJ2-5; D: TRBD2; length: 15; V: TRBV4-3; DNA: TGCGCCAGCAGCCAACTAGCGGGGGGGCAAGAGACCCAGTACTTC; CDR3: CASSQLAGGQETQYF
size: NA; J: TRBJ1-3; D: NA; length: 15; V: TRBV9; DNA: TGTGCCAGCAGCTCCCAGGGAACGTTTGGAAACACCATATATTTT; CDR3: CASSSQGTFGNTIYF
size: NA; J: TRBJ1-1; D: NA; length: 13; V: TRBV30; DNA: TGTGCCTGGAGTGGGGGAGTTAACACTGAAGCTTTCTTT; CDR3: CAWSGGVNTEAFF
size: few; J: TRBJ2-7; D: TRBD2; length: 15; V: TRBV20-1; DNA: TGCAGTGCTAGAGATGAGCCCAGCGGGAGGGACGAGCAGTACTTC; CDR3: CSARDEPSGRDEQYF
size: NA; J: TRBJ1-1; D: NA; length: 15; V: TRBV19; DNA: TGTGCCAGTAGTATCCGGGCCAACAGGAATACTGAAGCTTTCTTT; CDR3: CASSIRANRNTEAFF
size: few; J: TRBJ2-7; D: NA; length: 14; V: TRBV7-9; DNA: TGTGCCAGCAGCTTGGTAGGGAACCTCAACGAGCAGTACTTC; CDR3: CASSLVGNLNEQYF
size: NA; J: TRBJ2-3; D: NA; length: 15; V: TRBV29-1; DNA: TGCAGCGTTGAGCTTCCTAGCGAGGAAACAGATACGCAGTATTTT; CDR3: CSVELPSEETDTQYF
size: many; J: TRBJ2-2; D: TRBD2; length: 13; V: TRBV2; DNA: TGTGCCAGCAGTGGACTAGCTCCAGGGGAGCTGTTTTTT; CDR3: CASSGLAPGELFF
size: few; J: TRBJ1-5; D: NA; length: 12; V: TRBV10-3; DNA: TGTGCCAGCCGGGACCCCTCCAAGCCCCAGCATTTT; CDR3: CASRDPSKPQHF
size: NA; J: TRBJ2-7; D: TRBD1; length: 13; V: TRBV10-3; DNA: TGTGCCATCAGTGGGACAGGAGATTACGAGCAGTACTTC; CDR3: CAISGTGDYEQYF
size: many; J: TRBJ2-2; D: NA; length: 14; V: TRBV10-3; DNA: TGTGCCATCAGTGAGATAAGTAACACCGGGGAGCTGTTTTTT; CDR3: CAISEISNTGELFF